The present T cell receptor beta chain was sequenced within a study of OX40 agonist ivuxolimab in advanced cancers. Study overall: Ivuxolimab, an antibody that agonizes OX40 (CD134), was administered to the patients. Partial responses, seen in three patients, involved one hepatocellular carcinoma and two cutaneous melanomas. Participants, 82.7% male, averaged roughly 60 years of age, ranging from roughly 23 to 80. Study outcomes and limitations: CD4+ and CD8+ T cells in blood underwent clonal expansion by week 6 at 0.1 to 3.0 mg/kg.

Repertoires were generated with immunoSEQ multiplex PCR, while TCRdb's copy carries only in-frame clones and drops some. The table shows tens of thousands of clones, with less than 85% occurring only once. Concerning this clone itself: The antigen remains unidentified.

V was cut by 4 bases and J by 4 bases, with 8 bases left in between. The CDR3 is 12 residues long. Germline-derived CDR1 and CDR2 are MNHEY and SVGAGI. The sequence came from an adult with an advanced solid tumor such as melanoma, head and neck, liver or kidney cancer. The sequenced sample was CD4+ or CD8+ T cells sorted from blood, obtained in a trial of the OX40 agonist ivuxolimab. The genes are TRBV6-5 and TRBJ2-7; D remains unclear. In DNA, the CDR3 is TGTGCCAGCAGTTCTGACACTTACGAGCAGTACTTC. It yields the protein CASSSDTYEQYF.